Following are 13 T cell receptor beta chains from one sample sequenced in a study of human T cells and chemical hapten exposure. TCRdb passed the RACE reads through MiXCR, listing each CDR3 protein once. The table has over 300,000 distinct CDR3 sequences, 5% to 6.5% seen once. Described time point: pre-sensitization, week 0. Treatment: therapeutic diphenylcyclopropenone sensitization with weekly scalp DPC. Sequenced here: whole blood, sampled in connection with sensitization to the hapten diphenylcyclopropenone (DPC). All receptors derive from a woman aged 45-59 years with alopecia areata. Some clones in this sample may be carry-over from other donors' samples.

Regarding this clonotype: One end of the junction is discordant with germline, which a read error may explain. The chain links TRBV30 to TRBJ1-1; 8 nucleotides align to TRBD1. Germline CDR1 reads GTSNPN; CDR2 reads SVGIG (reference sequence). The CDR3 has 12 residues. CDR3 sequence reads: CARRQGYTEAFF. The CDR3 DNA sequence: TGTGCCCGGAGACAGGGGTACACTGAAGCTTTCTTT.

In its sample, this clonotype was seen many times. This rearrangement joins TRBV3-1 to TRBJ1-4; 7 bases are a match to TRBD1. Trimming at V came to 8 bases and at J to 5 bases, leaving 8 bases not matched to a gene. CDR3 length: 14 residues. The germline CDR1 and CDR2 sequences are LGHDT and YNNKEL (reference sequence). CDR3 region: CASRGTALNEKLFF. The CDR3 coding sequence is TGTGCCAGCCGAGGGACAGCGCTAAATGAAAAACTGTTTTTT.

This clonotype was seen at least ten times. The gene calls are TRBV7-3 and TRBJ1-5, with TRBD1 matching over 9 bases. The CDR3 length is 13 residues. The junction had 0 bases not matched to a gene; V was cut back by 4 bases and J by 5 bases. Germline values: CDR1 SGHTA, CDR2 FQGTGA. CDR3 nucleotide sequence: TGTGCCAGCAGCTGGGACAGGGATCAGCCCCAGCATTTT. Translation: CASSWDRDQPQHF. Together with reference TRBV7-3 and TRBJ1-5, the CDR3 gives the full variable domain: GAGVSQTPSNKVTEKGKYVELRCDPISGHTALYWYRQSLGQGPEFLIYFQGTGAADDSGLPNDRFFAVRPEGSVSTLKIQRTERGDSAVYLCASSWDRDQPQHFGDGTRLSIL.

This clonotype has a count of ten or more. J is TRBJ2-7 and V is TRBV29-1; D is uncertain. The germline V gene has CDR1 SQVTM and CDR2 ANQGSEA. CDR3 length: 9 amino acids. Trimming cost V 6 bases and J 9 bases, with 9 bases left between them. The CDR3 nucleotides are TGCAGCGTGGAGACGATGCAGTACTTC. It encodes CSVETMQYF.

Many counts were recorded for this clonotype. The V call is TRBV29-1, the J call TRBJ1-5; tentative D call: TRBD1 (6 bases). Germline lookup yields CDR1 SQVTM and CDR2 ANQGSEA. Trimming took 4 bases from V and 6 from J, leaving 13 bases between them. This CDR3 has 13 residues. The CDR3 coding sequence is TGCAGCGTTGGGGGGGGGCTCCGTCAGCCCCAGCATTTT. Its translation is CSVGGGLRQPQHF.

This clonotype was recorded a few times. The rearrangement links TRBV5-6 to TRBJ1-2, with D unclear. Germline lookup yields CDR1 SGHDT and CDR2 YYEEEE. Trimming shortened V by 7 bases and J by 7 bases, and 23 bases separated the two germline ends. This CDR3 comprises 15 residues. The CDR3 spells CASEALAGTKGGYTF. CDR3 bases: TGTGCCAGCGAAGCGCTGGCAGGCACGAAGGGTGGCTACACCTTC.

CDR3 coding DNA: TGCAGTGCTAGTTTGGGACAATCGGGTTTAGATACGCAGTATTTT. Translation gives CSASLGQSGLDTQYF. V is TRBV20-1 and J is TRBJ2-3, with D perhaps matching TRBD1 (6 bases). Germline CDR1 is DFQATT and CDR2 is SNEGSKA (reference sequence). The CDR3 spans 15 residues. Trimming pared 3 bases from V and 5 bases from J, leaving 18 bases between.

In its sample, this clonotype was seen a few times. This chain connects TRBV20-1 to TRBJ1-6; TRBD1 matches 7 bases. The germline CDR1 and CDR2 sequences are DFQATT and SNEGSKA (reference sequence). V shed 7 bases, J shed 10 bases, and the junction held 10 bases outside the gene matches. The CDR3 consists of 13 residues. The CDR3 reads CSGARQGNSPLHF. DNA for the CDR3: TGCAGTGGAGCCCGACAGGGAAACTCACCCCTCCACTTT.

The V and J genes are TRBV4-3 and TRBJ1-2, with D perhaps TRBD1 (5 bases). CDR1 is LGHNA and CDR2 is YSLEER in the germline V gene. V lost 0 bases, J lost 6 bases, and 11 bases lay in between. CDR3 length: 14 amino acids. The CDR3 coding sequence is TGCGCCAGCAGCCAAGATCGGGGGATGGATGGCTACACCTTC. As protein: CASSQDRGMDGYTF.

The CDR3 DNA is TGTGCCAGCACCAAACAGGGAGGTCATGAAAAACTGTTTTTT. Encoded protein: CASTKQGGHEKLFF. J is TRBJ1-4 and V is TRBV27; tentative D call: TRBD1 (6 bases). From germline, CDR1 is MNHEY and CDR2 SMNVEV (reference sequence). V lost 7 bases and J lost 6, with 15 bases in between. This CDR3 is built from 14 residues.

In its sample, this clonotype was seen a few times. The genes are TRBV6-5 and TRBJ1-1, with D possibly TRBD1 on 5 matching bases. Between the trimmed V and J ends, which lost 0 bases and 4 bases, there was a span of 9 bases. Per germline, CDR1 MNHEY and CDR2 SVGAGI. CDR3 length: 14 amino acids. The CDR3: CASSYSRGGTEAFF. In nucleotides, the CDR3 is TGTGCCAGCAGTTACTCGAGGGGTGGCACTGAAGCTTTCTTT.

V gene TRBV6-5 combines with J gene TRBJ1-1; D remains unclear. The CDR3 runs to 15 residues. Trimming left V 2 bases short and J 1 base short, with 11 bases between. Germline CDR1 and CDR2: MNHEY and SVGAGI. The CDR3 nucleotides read TGTGCCAGCAGTTACGAGAGAGGGAAGAACACTGAAGCTTTCTTT. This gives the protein CASSYERGKNTEAFF.

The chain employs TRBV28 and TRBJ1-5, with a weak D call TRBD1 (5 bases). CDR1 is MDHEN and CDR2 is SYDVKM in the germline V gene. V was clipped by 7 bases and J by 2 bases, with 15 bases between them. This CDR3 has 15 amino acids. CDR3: CASISTGDGNQPQHF. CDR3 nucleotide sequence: TGTGCCAGCATTTCTACGGGGGACGGCAATCAGCCCCAGCATTTT. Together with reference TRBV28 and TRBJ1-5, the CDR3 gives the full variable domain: DVKVTQSSRYLVKRTGEKVFLECVQDMDHENMFWYRQDPGLGLRLIYFSYDVKMKEKGDIPEGYSVSREKKERFSLILESASTNQTSMYLCASISTGDGNQPQHFGDGTRLSIL.